This T cell receptor (beta chain) emerged from a study of blood T cell repertoires in COVID-19. Assay: immunoSEQ multiplex PCR; the TCRdb copy retains only in-frame clones and omits some. The sample yields 200,000 to 300,000 clones, approximately 86% seen once. The CDR3 consists of 16 residues. Germline-derived CDR1 and CDR2 are SGHTA and FQGNSA. The ends were cut back, 1 base at V and 3 bases at J, with 12 bases in the middle. This clone turned up a few times. The receptor was isolated from a woman aged 30 to 39 with acute or convalescent COVID-19. This rearrangement joins TRBV7-2 to TRBJ1-4; D perhaps matches TRBD1 (6 bases). The sample taken for sequencing was peripheral blood. CDR3 sequence (DNA): TGTGCCAGCAGCTTAGAGGCGGGGGCGGCTAATGAAAAACTGTTTTTT. Encoded protein: CASSLEAGAANEKLFF.